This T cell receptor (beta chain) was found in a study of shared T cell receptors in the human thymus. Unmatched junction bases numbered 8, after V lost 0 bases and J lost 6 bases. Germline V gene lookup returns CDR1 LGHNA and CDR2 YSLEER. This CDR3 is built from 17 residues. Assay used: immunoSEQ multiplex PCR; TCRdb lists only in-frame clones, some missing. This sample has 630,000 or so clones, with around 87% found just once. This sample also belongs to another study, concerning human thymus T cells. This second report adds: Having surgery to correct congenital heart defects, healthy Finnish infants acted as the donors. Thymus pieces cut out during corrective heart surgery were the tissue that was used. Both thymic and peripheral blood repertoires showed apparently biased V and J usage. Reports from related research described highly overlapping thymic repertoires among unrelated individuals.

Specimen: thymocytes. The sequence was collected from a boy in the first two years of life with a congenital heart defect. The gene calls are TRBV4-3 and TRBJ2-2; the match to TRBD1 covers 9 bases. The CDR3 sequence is CASSQEQGALYPGELFF. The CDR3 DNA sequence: TGCGCCAGCAGCCAAGAACAGGGGGCACTATACCCCGGGGAGCTGTTTTTT.